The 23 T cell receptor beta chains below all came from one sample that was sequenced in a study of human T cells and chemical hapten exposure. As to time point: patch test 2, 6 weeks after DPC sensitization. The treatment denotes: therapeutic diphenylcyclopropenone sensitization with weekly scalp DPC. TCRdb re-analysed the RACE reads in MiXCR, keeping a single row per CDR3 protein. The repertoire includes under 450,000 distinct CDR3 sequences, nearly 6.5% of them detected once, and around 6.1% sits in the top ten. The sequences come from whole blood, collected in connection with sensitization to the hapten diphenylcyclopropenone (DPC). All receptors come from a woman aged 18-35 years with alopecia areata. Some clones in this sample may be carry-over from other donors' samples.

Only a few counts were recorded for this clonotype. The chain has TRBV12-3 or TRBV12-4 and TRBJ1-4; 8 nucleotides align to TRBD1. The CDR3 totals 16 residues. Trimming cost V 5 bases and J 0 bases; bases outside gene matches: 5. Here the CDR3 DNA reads TGTGCCAGCAGTCAAGACAGGGGAGCAACTAATGAAAAACTGTTTTTT. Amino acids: CASSQDRGATNEKLFF.

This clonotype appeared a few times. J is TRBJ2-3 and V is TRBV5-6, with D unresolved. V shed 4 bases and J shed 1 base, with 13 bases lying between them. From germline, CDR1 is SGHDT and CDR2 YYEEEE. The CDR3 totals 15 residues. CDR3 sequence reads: CASSGPDLGTDTQYF. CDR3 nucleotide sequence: TGTGCCAGCAGCGGGCCAGACCTTGGCACAGATACGCAGTATTTT.

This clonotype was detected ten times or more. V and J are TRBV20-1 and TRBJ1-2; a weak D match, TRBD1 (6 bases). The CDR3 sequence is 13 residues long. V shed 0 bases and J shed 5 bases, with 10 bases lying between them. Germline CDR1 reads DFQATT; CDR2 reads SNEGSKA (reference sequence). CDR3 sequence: CSARDSQGYGYTF. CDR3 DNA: TGCAGTGCTAGAGATTCCCAGGGGTATGGCTACACCTTC.

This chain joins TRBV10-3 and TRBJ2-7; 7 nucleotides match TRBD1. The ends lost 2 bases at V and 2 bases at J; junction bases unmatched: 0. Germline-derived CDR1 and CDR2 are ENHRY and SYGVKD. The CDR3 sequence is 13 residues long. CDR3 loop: CAISEDRAYEQYF. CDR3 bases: TGTGCCATCAGTGAGGACAGGGCCTACGAGCAGTACTTC.

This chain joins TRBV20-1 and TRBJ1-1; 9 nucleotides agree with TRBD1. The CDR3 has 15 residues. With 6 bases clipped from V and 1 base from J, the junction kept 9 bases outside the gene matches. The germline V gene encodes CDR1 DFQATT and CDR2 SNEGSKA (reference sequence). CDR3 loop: CSAYIPGQGNTEAFF. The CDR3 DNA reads TGCAGTGCCTATATACCGGGACAGGGGAACACTGAAGCTTTCTTT.

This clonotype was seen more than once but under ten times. DNA for the CDR3: TGTGCCAGCAGCTTTGGGGACAGGGAAACCGAGCAGTACTTC. The encoded protein is CASSFGDRETEQYF. This chain uses TRBV5-6 with TRBJ2-7; TRBD1 matches 9 bases. Germline lookup yields CDR1 SGHDT and CDR2 YYEEEE. The CDR3 has 14 amino acids. V was clipped by 2 bases and J by 6 bases; unmatched bases: 6.

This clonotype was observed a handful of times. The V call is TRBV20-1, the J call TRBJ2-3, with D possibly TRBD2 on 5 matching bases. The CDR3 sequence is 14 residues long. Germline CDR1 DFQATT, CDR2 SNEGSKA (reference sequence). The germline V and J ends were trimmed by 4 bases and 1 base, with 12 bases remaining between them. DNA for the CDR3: TGCAGTGCTAACAATGCCGGGGGCACAGATACGCAGTATTTT. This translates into CSANNAGGTDTQYF.

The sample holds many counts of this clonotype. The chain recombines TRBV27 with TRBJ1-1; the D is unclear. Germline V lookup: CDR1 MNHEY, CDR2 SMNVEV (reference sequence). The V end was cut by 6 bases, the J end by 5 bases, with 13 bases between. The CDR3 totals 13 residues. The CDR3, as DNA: TGTGCCAGCAGCAAGACTGGGTGGACTGAAGCTTTCTTT. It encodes CASSKTGWTEAFF.

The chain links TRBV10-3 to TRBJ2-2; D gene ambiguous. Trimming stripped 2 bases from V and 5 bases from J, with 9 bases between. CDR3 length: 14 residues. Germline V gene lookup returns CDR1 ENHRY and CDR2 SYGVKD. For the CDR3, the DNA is TGTGCCATCAGTGAGCAGGACCCGACCGGGGAGCTGTTTTTT. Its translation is CAISEQDPTGELFF.

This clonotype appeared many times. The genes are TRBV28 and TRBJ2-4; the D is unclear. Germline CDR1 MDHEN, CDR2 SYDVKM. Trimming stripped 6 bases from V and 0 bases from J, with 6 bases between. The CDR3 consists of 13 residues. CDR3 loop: CASSVIAKNIQYF. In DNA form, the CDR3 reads TGTGCCAGCAGCGTCATAGCCAAAAACATTCAGTACTTC.

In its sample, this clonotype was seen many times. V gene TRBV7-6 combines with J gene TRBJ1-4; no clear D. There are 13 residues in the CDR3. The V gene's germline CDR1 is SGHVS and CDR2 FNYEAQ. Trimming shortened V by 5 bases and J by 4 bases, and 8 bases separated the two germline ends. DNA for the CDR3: TGTGCCAGCAGCGGGAGAGATAATGAAAAACTGTTTTTT. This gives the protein CASSGRDNEKLFF.

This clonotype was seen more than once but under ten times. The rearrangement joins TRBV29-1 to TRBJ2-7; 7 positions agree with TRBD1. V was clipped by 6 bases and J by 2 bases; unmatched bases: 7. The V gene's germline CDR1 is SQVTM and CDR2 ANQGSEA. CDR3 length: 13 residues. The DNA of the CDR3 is TGCAGCGTCGATACAGGGGACACCTACGAGCAGTACTTC. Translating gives CSVDTGDTYEQYF.

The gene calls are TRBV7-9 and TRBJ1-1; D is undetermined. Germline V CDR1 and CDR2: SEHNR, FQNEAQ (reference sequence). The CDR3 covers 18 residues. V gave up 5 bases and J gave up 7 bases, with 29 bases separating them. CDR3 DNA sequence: TGTGCCAGCAGCCCCAAAATAGGCCGAGGAGGGTCCCGCCTTGAAGCTTTCTTT. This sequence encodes CASSPKIGRGGSRLEAFF.

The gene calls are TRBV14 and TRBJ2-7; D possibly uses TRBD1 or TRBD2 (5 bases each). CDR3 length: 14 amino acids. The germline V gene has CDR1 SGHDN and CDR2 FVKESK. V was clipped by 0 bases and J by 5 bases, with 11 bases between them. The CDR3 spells CASSQDGTGNEQYF. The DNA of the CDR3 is TGTGCCAGCAGCCAAGATGGGACGGGGAACGAGCAGTACTTC.

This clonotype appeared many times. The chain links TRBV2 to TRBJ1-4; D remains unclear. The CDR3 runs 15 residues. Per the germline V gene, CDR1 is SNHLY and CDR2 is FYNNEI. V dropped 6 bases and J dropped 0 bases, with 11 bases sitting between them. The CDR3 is CASRRPFATNEKLFF. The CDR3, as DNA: TGTGCCAGCAGACGACCCTTTGCAACTAATGAAAAACTGTTTTTT.

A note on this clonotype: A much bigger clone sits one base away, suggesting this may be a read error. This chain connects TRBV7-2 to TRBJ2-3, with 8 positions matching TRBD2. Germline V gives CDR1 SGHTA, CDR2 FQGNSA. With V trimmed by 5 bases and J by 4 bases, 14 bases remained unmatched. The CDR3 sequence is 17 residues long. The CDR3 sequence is CASSLVGAPGGADTQYF. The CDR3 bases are TGTGCCAGCAGCCTTGTGGGGGCGCCGGGAGGGGCAGATACGCAGTATTTT.

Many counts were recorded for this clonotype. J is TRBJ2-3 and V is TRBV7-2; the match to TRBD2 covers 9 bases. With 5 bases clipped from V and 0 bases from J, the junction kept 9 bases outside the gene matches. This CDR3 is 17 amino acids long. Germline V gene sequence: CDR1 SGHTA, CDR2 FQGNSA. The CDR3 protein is CASSRVPAGGSTDTQYF. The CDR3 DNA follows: TGTGCCAGCAGCCGTGTACCAGCGGGGGGTAGCACAGATACGCAGTATTTT.

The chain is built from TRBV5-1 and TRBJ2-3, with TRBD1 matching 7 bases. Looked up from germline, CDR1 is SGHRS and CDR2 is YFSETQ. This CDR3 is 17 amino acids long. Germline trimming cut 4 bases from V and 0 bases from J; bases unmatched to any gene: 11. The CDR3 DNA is TGCGCCAGCAGCCCCCGAGAAGGGGGCTTTAGCACAGATACGCAGTATTTT. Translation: CASSPREGGFSTDTQYF.

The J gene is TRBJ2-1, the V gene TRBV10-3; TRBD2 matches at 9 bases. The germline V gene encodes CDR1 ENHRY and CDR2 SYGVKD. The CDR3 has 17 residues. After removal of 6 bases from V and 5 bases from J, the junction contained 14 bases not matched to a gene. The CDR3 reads CAISFPVSRGGDNEQFF. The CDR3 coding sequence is TGTGCCATCAGCTTTCCCGTTTCGCGGGGGGGAGACAATGAGCAGTTCTTC.

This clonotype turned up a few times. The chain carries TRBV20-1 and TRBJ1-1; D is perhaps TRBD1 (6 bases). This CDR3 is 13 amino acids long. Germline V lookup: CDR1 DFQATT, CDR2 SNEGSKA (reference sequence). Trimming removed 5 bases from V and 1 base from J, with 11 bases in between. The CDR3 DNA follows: TGCAGTGCTTTCGACAGGAGGAACACTGAAGCTTTCTTT. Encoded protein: CSAFDRRNTEAFF.

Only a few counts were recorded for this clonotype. The DNA for the CDR3 is TGTGCCAGCAGCCCAAACGGGATGGGTACGCAGTATTTT. This gives the protein CASSPNGMGTQYF. This rearrangement joins TRBV28 to TRBJ2-3, with D tentatively TRBD2 (5 bases). Between the trimmed V and J ends, which lost 6 bases and 8 bases, there was a span of 15 bases. From germline, CDR1 is MDHEN and CDR2 SYDVKM. The CDR3 is 13 residues long.

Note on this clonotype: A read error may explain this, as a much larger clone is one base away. CDR3 region: CASSRRGNVQFF. In DNA, the CDR3 is TGTGCCAGCAGCCGGCGCGGCAATGTGCAGTTCTTC. The chain links TRBV7-2 to TRBJ2-1; no reliable D call. This CDR3 region has 12 residues. Germline V CDR1 and CDR2: SGHTA, FQGNSA.

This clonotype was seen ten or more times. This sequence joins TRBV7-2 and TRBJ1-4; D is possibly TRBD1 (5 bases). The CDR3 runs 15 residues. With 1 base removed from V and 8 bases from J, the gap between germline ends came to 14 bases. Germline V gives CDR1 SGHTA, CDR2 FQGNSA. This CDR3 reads CASSLEEARGEKLFF. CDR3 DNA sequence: TGTGCCAGCAGCTTAGAAGAGGCAAGGGGAGAAAAACTGTTTTTT.